This is a list of T cell receptor beta chains from one sample in a study of cytomegalovirus exposure and HLA in healthy donors. The assay was immunoSEQ multiplex PCR, and TCRdb's table has in-frame clones only and misses some. The sample consists of roughly 80,000 clones, 78% of them appearing once. Sequencing was done on a sample of PBMCs. These receptors were taken from a man in his forties in good health and CMV-seronegative. CDR3s include the opening cysteine and the closing phenylalanine or tryptophan. The D gene is left open where the match is weak. Size tells how often a clone was seen (once, few, many) or the class of an expanded clone, and some rows leave it out.

>TRBV4-1|TRBJ1-4|-|-
CASSQSPLWTDGNEKLFF
TGCGCCAGCAGCCAGTCTCCCCTCTGGACAGATGGGAATGAAAAACTGTTTTTT
>TRBV30|TRBJ2-7|-|-
CAWRGPGSSYEQYF
TGTGCCTGGAGGGGTCCTGGGAGCTCCTACGAGCAGTACTTC
>TRBV4-1|TRBJ2-7|-|TRBD1
CASSQPGQGQYEQYF
TGCGCCAGCAGCCAGCCGGGACAGGGGCAGTACGAGCAGTACTTC
>TRBV19|TRBJ2-7|-|TRBD2
CASSIAGLASEQYF
TGTGCCAGTAGTATAGCCGGACTAGCGAGCGAGCAGTACTTC
>TRBV9|TRBJ1-3|-|TRBD1
CASSPRGDRAGNTIYF
TGTGCCAGCAGCCCCCGCGGGGACAGGGCGGGAAACACCATATATTTT
>TRBV6-5|TRBJ1-2|-|TRBD1
CASTKGQNYGYTF
TGTGCCAGCACCAAGGGACAGAACTATGGCTACACCTTC
>TRBV19|TRBJ2-7|-|-
CASRSLQGPEQYF
TGTGCCAGTCGATCACTACAGGGTCCCGAGCAGTACTTC
>TRBV28|TRBJ2-2|-|TRBD2
CASSSAKAGTGELFF
TGTGCCAGCAGTTCGGCCAAAGCGGGAACCGGGGAGCTGTTTTTT
>TRBV5-1|TRBJ1-1|-|TRBD1
CASSSRQGAYVAFF
TGCGCCAGCAGCTCACGACAGGGGGCCTACGTAGCTTTCTTT
>TRBV9|TRBJ1-3|-|-
CASSVAEGNREKNTIYF
TGTGCCAGCAGCGTAGCTGAGGGCAACAGGGAGAAAAACACCATATATTTT
>TRBV5-1|TRBJ1-4|few|-
CASSLGLTNEKLFF
TGCGCCAGCAGCTTGGGACTGACTAATGAAAAACTGTTTTTT
>TRBV7-9|TRBJ2-7|-|TRBD2
CASSLGGDRSNEQYF
TGTGCCAGCAGCTTGGGGGGGGACCGGTCCAACGAGCAGTACTTC
>TRBV27|TRBJ1-5|-|-
CASSRVGGYRNQPQHF
TGTGCCAGCAGCCGGGTGGGTGGCTATCGCAATCAGCCCCAGCATTTT
>TRBV7-8|TRBJ2-3|-|TRBD2
CASSSRMAGGSTDTQYF
TGTGCCAGCAGTTCAAGAATGGCGGGGGGAAGCACAGATACGCAGTATTTT
>TRBV5-1|TRBJ1-3|-|TRBD1
CASSFGQDAATIYF
TGCGCCAGCAGCTTCGGACAGGACGCCGCCACCATATATTTT
>TRBV30|TRBJ2-3|few|TRBD2
CAWSVGFPTSGAKSKDTQYF
TGTGCCTGGAGTGTTGGATTCCCCACCAGCGGGGCTAAATCTAAGGATACGCAGTATTTT
>TRBV29-1|TRBJ1-3|-|-
CSVGEQGNTIYF
TGCAGCGTGGGTGAACAGGGAAACACCATATATTTT
>TRBV28|TRBJ2-7|-|TRBD1
CASSLGQVGSYEQYF
TGTGCCAGCAGTCTCGGACAGGTAGGTTCCTACGAGCAGTACTTC
>TRBV18|TRBJ2-3|-|TRBD1
CASSPINRGFEDTQYF
TGTGCCAGCTCACCGATAAACAGGGGGTTTGAAGATACGCAGTATTTT
>TRBV5-6|TRBJ1-1|few|-
CASSLDRNTEAFF
TGTGCCAGCAGCCTGGACAGAAACACTGAAGCTTTCTTT
>TRBV19|TRBJ1-1|-|-
CASSDNRNTEAFF
TGTGCCAGTAGTGACAACAGGAACACTGAAGCTTTCTTT
>TRBV4-3|TRBJ1-4|medium-sized|TRBD1
CASSRSIGTGNEKLFF
TGCGCCAGCAGCCGGAGCATCGGGACAGGGAACGAAAAACTGTTTTTT
>TRBV5-1|TRBJ1-6|-|TRBD1
CASSTATGQNSPLHF
TGCGCCAGCAGCACCGCGACAGGGCAAAATTCACCCCTCCACTTT
>TRBV30|TRBJ1-1|-|-
CAWSTHRRNTEAFF
TGTGCCTGGAGTACTCACAGGCGAAACACTGAAGCTTTCTTT
>TRBV6-5|TRBJ2-7|-|TRBD2
CASTKGLAGRGEQYF
TGTGCCAGCACCAAGGGGCTAGCGGGACGAGGAGAGCAGTACTTC
>TRBV7-6|TRBJ1-3|-|-
CASRFSDSGNTIYF
TGTGCCAGCAGGTTCTCAGACTCTGGAAACACCATATATTTT
>TRBV29-1|TRBJ2-3|-|TRBD1
CSVEGQGAHTDTQYF
TGCAGCGTTGAGGGTCAGGGGGCTCACACAGATACGCAGTATTTT
>TRBV5-1|TRBJ2-3|-|TRBD1
CASSQDRAGDTQYF
TGCGCCAGCAGCCAGGACAGGGCTGGAGATACGCAGTATTTT
>TRBV5-8|TRBJ1-4|once|TRBD1
CASTDWGQKTYEKLFF
TGTGCCAGCACGGACTGGGGACAGAAGACTTATGAAAAACTGTTTTTT
>TRBV25-1|TRBJ2-6|-|-
CASSPLGLEPGANVLTF
TGTGCCAGCAGTCCCTTGGGACTGGAACCTGGGGCCAACGTCCTGACTTTC
>TRBV7-2|TRBJ1-1|-|-
CASSHGNTEAFF
TGTGCCAGCAGCCACGGGAACACTGAAGCTTTCTTT
>TRBV4-1|TRBJ2-7|-|TRBD1
CASSHGTGLSYEQYF
TGCGCCAGCAGCCATGGGACAGGACTCTCCTACGAGCAGTACTTC
>TRBV19|TRBJ2-7|-|-
CASTPRGATYEQYF
TGTGCCAGTACTCCCCGGGGGGCCACCTACGAGCAGTACTTC
>TRBV6-1|TRBJ1-2|-|-
CAYRPQVGYGYTF
TGTGCCTACAGACCCCAGGTCGGCTATGGCTACACCTTC
>TRBV5-5|TRBJ1-5|-|-
CASSSQGKDQPQHF
TGTGCCAGCAGCTCACAGGGAAAGGATCAGCCCCAGCATTTT
>TRBV12-2|TRBJ2-7|-|-
CASRPPVRQGIYEQYF
TGTGCAAGCCGCCCCCCGGTAAGACAGGGGATCTACGAGCAGTACTTC
>TRBV6-1|TRBJ1-4|-|-
CASITGGAGNEKLFF
TGTGCCAGCATTACGGGAGGGGCAGGTAATGAAAAACTGTTTTTT
>TRBV5-1|TRBJ2-5|-|TRBD2
CASSLGTPSGLEGETQYF
TGCGCCAGCAGCTTGGGGACACCCTCCGGACTAGAGGGAGAGACCCAGTACTTC
>TRBV19|TRBJ2-1|once|TRBD2
CASSLLPGTRSNEQFF
TGTGCCAGTAGTTTACTTCCCGGGACTAGATCTAATGAGCAGTTCTTC
>TRBV30|TRBJ2-1|-|TRBD2
CAWSVAGAGGQFF
TGTGCCTGGAGTGTAGCGGGGGCAGGTGGGCAGTTCTTC
>TRBV6-1|TRBJ2-7|-|-
CASSGFRQTVSYEQYF
TGTGCCAGCAGTGGGTTCAGACAGACAGTTTCCTACGAGCAGTACTTC
>TRBV7-2|TRBJ1-2|-|-
CASSVGERGYTF
TGTGCCAGCAGCGTTGGAGAACGCGGCTACACCTTC
>TRBV9|TRBJ1-2|-|-
CASSPDSTPNYGYTF
TGTGCCAGCAGCCCGGACAGCACTCCTAACTATGGCTACACCTTC
>TRBV6-6|TRBJ2-7|-|-
CASSHRLQGYYEQYF
TGTGCCAGCAGTCACCGTCTGCAGGGATACTACGAGCAGTACTTC
>TRBV7-9|TRBJ1-3|-|-
CSSSLSGNTIYF
TGTTCCAGCAGCCTCTCTGGAAACACCATATATTTT
>TRBV7-3|TRBJ1-1|-|TRBD1
CASSFGTGGTEAFF
TGTGCCAGCAGCTTCGGGACAGGGGGAACTGAAGCTTTCTTT
>TRBV7-8|TRBJ2-5|-|TRBD2
CASSLVWGPGGSVVETQYF
TGTGCCAGCAGCTTAGTGTGGGGTCCGGGGGGGTCGGTGGTAGAGACCCAGTACTTC
>TRBV7-9|TRBJ2-7|-|TRBD2
CSSSSLAGGSYEQYF
TGTTCCAGCAGCTCTTTAGCGGGGGGATCCTACGAGCAGTACTTC